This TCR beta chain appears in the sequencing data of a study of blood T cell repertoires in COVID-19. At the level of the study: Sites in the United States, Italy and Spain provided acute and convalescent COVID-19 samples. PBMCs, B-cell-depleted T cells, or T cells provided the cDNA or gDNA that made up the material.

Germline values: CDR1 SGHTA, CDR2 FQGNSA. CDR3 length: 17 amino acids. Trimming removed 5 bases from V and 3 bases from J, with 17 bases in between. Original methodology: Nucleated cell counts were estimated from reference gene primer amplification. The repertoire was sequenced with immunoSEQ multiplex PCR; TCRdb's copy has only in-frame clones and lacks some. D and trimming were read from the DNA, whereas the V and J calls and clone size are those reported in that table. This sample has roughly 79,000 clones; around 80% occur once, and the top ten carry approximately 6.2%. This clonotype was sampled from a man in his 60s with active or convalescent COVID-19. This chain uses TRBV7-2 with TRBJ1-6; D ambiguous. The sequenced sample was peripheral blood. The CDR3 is CASSQEAGKGYNSPLHF. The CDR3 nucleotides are TGTGCCAGCAGCCAAGAAGCGGGCAAGGGCTATAATTCACCCCTCCACTTT.